The present T cell receptor beta chain was sequenced within a study of regulatory T cells in long-lasting Graves disease. Time point defined: persistent/refractory GD, antithyroid drugs over 5 years with positive TRAb. PBMC-derived RNA was used for the TCR library. The V end was cut by 3 bases, the J end by 0 bases, with 5 bases between. This CDR3 is built from 14 residues. Germline CDR1 MDHEN, CDR2 SYDVKM. The authors built TCR beta libraries using iRepertoire HTBI primers and Arm-PCR of CDR3 regions. Using its own MiXCR run on the multiplex PCR reads, TCRdb lists one record per CDR3 protein. The table includes roughly 450,000 distinct CDR3 sequences, less than 25% detected once.

The chain combines TRBV28 with TRBJ1-4; D ambiguous. This receptor was obtained from a female donor with Graves disease. This specimen was peripheral blood mononuclear cells (PBMCs), taken when the disease was refractory, from a patient treated with antithyroid drugs. Written as DNA, the CDR3 is TGTGCCAGCAGTTTCGGTGCAACTAATGAAAAACTGTTTTTT. Its translation: CASSFGATNEKLFF. Using reference TRBV28 and TRBJ1-4 for the parts outside the CDR3, the full variable domain is DVKVTQSSRYLVKRTGEKVFLECVQDMDHENMFWYRQDPGLGLRLIYFSYDVKMKEKGDIPEGYSVSREKKERFSLILESASTNQTSMYLCASSFGATNEKLFFGSGTQLSVL.